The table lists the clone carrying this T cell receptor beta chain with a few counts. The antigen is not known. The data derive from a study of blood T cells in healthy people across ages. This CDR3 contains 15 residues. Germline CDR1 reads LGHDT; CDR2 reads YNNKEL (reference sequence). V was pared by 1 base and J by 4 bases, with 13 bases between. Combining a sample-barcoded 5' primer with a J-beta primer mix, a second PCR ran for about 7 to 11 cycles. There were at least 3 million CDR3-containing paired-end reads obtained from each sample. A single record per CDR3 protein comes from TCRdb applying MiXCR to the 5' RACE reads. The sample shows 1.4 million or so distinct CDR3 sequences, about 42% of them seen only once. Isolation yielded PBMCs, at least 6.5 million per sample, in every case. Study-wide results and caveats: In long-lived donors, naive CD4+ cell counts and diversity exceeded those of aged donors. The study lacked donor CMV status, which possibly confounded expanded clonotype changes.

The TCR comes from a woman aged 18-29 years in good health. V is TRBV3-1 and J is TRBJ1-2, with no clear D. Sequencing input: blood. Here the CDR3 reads CASSQVSMETYGYTF. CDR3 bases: TGTGCCAGCAGCCAAGTATCAATGGAAACCTATGGCTACACCTTC.